This is a list of T cell receptor beta chains from one sample in a study of cytomegalovirus exposure and HLA in healthy donors. TCRdb keeps only in-frame clones here, not all; method: immunoSEQ multiplex PCR. This sample has roughly 80,000 clones; 70% to 85% occur once, and the top ten carry roughly 2.6%. Input material: PBMCs. These receptors were collected from a woman in her 50s in good health and CMV-seronegative. The CDR3 runs from the conserved cysteine through the conserved F or W. Each record gives: V gene, J gene, D gene, clone size, CDR3 DNA, CDR3 protein. The D gene is left open where the match is weak. The size field is filled for only some rows; it gives once, few, many or a size class.

V gene: TRBV4-1; J gene: TRBJ2-7; D gene: NA; clone size: NA; CDR3 DNA: TGCGCCAGCAGCCAAGACTTGGGGGGAGGTGGCGAGCAGTACTTC; CDR3 protein: CASSQDLGGGGEQYF
V gene: TRBV7-8; J gene: TRBJ1-5; D gene: NA; clone size: NA; CDR3 DNA: TGTGCCAGCAGCTTACAAGGAGGGGCGGTGGGCAATCAGCCCCAGCATTTT; CDR3 protein: CASSLQGGAVGNQPQHF
V gene: TRBV4-3; J gene: TRBJ1-3; D gene: NA; clone size: NA; CDR3 DNA: TGCGCCAGCAGCCAAGATTATAGGGGGTCAGGAAACACCATATATTTT; CDR3 protein: CASSQDYRGSGNTIYF
V gene: TRBV6-6; J gene: TRBJ1-1; D gene: NA; clone size: few; CDR3 DNA: TGTGCCAGCAGTTACTCGAAGGTGGGAGGGGACACTGAAGCTTTCTTT; CDR3 protein: CASSYSKVGGDTEAFF
V gene: TRBV27; J gene: TRBJ1-1; D gene: NA; clone size: NA; CDR3 DNA: TGTGCCAGCAGTTTATCGACCGGGACAATTAACACTGAAGCTTTCTTT; CDR3 protein: CASSLSTGTINTEAFF
V gene: TRBV14; J gene: TRBJ2-7; D gene: NA; clone size: NA; CDR3 DNA: TGTGCCAGCAGCCAAGACATTCGCAGGCGTCTGTACTTC; CDR3 protein: CASSQDIRRRLYF
V gene: TRBV5-4; J gene: TRBJ2-1; D gene: TRBD2; clone size: NA; CDR3 DNA: TGTGCCAGCAGCTTGTCGTCCGGGGGGACCCACAATGAGCAGTTCTTC; CDR3 protein: CASSLSSGGTHNEQFF
V gene: TRBV7-9; J gene: TRBJ2-1; D gene: TRBD2; clone size: few; CDR3 DNA: TGTGCCAGCAGCTTAGGGTCTGGGCTAGCGGGGGGCCTCGATGAGCAGTTCTTC; CDR3 protein: CASSLGSGLAGGLDEQFF
V gene: TRBV5-4; J gene: TRBJ2-5; D gene: NA; clone size: NA; CDR3 DNA: TGTGCCAGCAGCTGGGGAGGAGCGCAGGAGACCCAGTACTTC; CDR3 protein: CASSWGGAQETQYF
V gene: TRBV6-1; J gene: TRBJ2-1; D gene: TRBD2; clone size: NA; CDR3 DNA: TGTGCCAGCAGAAGGAGCGGGGAGCGGAATGAGCAGTTCTTC; CDR3 protein: CASRRSGERNEQFF